The 16 T cell receptor beta chains below all came from one sample that was sequenced in a study of beta chain features in type 1 diabetes. TCRB transcripts that were expressed got sequenced, as all of the isolated RNA had been reverse transcribed. Here immunoSEQ multiplex PCR was the method, and the copy in TCRdb shows in-frame clones only, minus some. The sample yields 250,000 to 300,000 clones, approximately 8% seen once. The sample taken for sequencing was central memory CD4+ T cells from blood. The source of these receptors is a woman in her late teens or twenties in good health.

A word on this clone: A much larger clone lies a single base off, so this may be a read error. The CDR3 carries no conserved terminal phenylalanine or tryptophan, so it likely arises from a read error. This chain uses TRBV15 with TRBJ1-6; D perhaps matches TRBD1 (6 bases). Trimming shortened V by 1 base and J by 10 bases, and 14 bases separated the two germline ends. The V gene's germline CDR1 is LNHNV and CDR2 YYDKDF (reference sequence). This CDR3 comprises 15 residues. The CDR3 DNA sequence: TGTGCCACCAGCAGAGGAACATCAGGGGACTCACCCCTCCACCTT. The encoded protein is CATSRGTSGDSPLHL.

This clone was counted a few times. The chain couples TRBV21-1 to TRBJ2-3; whether TRBD2, the table's D call, matches the DNA was not checked. TRBV21-1 is reported as a pseudogene. The CDR3 runs to 14 residues. The DNA of the CDR3 is TGTGCCAGCAATACAGCGGGAAGCACAGATACGCAGTATTTT. It is translated as CASNTAGSTDTQYF.

The chain uses TRBV30 and TRBJ2-1; TRBD2 matches 8 bases. This CDR3 is 15 amino acids long. V was pared by 1 base and J by 3 bases, with 5 bases of the junction left unmatched. Germline loops: CDR1 GTSNPN, CDR2 SVGIG (reference sequence). The CDR3 spells CAWSDPLAGYNEQFF. DNA for the CDR3: TGTGCCTGGAGTGATCCCCTAGCGGGCTACAATGAGCAGTTCTTC.

The chain links TRBV7-2 to TRBJ2-2, with 10 bases aligning to TRBD1. The ends lost 5 bases at V and 0 bases at J; junction bases unmatched: 9. Germline V lookup: CDR1 SGHTA, CDR2 FQGNSA. The CDR3 totals 18 residues. In DNA, the CDR3 is TGTGCCAGCAGCAGACCGACAGGGGGCCTTACGAACACCGGGGAGCTGTTTTTT. The encoded protein is CASSRPTGGLTNTGELFF.

This chain joins TRBV5-8 and TRBJ1-2, with no clear D. The germline V gene encodes CDR1 SGHTS and CDR2 YDEGEE. V was pared by 1 base and J by 7 bases, with 14 bases between. This CDR3 has 14 residues. The CDR3 nucleotides read TGTGCCAGCAGCTTGCTCCCCACAGTCGGTGGCTACACCTTC. This encodes CASSLLPTVGGYTF.

This clone was seen ten or more times. This chain connects TRBV28 to TRBJ1-2; D is uncertain. The germline V and J ends were trimmed by 2 bases and 0 bases, with 4 bases remaining between them. Germline V gene sequence: CDR1 MDHEN, CDR2 SYDVKM. The CDR3 spans 13 residues. DNA for the CDR3: TGTGCCAGCAGTTTAATAGCTAACTATGGCTACACCTTC. Encoded protein: CASSLIANYGYTF.

In this sample, this clone turned up a few times. CDR3 sequence (DNA): TGTGCCAGCAGTGATGGATCCTTTAACTACGAGCAGTACTTC. Translation: CASSDGSFNYEQYF. The V gene is TRBV2, the J gene TRBJ2-7; D uncertain. V lost 3 bases and J 3 bases, leaving 12 bases between the germline ends. The germline V gene has CDR1 SNHLY and CDR2 FYNNEI. CDR3 size: 14 residues.

This clone was detected ten times or more. The genes are TRBV5-6 and TRBJ1-6; no reliable D call. Trimming cost V 2 bases and J 7 bases, with 10 bases left between them. The CDR3 has 14 residues. From germline, CDR1 is SGHDT and CDR2 YYEEEE. CDR3 nucleotides: TGTGCCAGCAGCTTTTTGGTTGGGAATTCACCCCTCCACTTT. It yields the protein CASSFLVGNSPLHF.

This clone showed up just a few times. The chain links TRBV28 to TRBJ2-7; no reliable D call. CDR3 length equals 15 residues. Per germline, CDR1 MDHEN and CDR2 SYDVKM. Trimming removed 5 bases from V and 2 bases from J, with 16 bases in between. CDR3 coding DNA: TGTGCCAGCAGTACCGACAAGACCCCCACCTACGAGCAGTACGTC. It specifies CASSTDKTPTYEQYV.

This clone has more than one count but fewer than ten. The chain has TRBV7-8 and TRBJ2-2; 10 bases line up with TRBD1. The germline gives CDR1 SGHVS, CDR2 FQNEAQ. J was trimmed by 2 bases and V by 4 bases; bases with no gene match: 4. This CDR3 is built from 16 residues. The CDR3 region has the DNA TGTGCCAGCAGCTACGGGACAGGGGTAAACACCGGGGAGCTGTTTTTT. This sequence encodes CASSYGTGVNTGELFF.

This rearrangement joins TRBV12-2 to TRBJ1-2; the DNA was not compared with TRBD1, the D call given in the table. TRBV12-2 is termed a pseudogene. CDR3 length: 15 residues. The CDR3 region has the DNA TGTGCAAGTCGCCGCGACAGGGTATGCTTATATGGCTACACCTTC. Its translation is CASRRDRVCLYGYTF.

The chain employs TRBV28 and TRBJ1-4, with 7 bases identical to TRBD1. With V trimmed by 6 bases and J by 4 bases, 11 bases remained unmatched. In germline, CDR1 is MDHEN, CDR2 SYDVKM. There are 16 residues in the CDR3. The CDR3 DNA reads as TGTGCCAGCAGGAAACCTGGACAGGCCTATAATGAAAAACTGTTTTTT. Its protein is CASRKPGQAYNEKLFF.

The chain couples TRBV2 to TRBJ2-1, with a weak D call TRBD1 (5 bases). Germline V gene sequence: CDR1 SNHLY, CDR2 FYNNEI. V was pared by 6 bases and J by 4 bases, with 16 bases between. This CDR3 has 15 residues. The CDR3 sequence: CASRVTGRGYNEQFF. The CDR3 coding sequence is TGTGCCAGCAGAGTTACAGGAAGGGGTTACAATGAGCAGTTCTTC.

The chain is built from TRBV5-1 and TRBJ1-1; 9 positions agree with TRBD1. Germline V lookup: CDR1 SGHRS, CDR2 YFSETQ. V gave up 4 bases and J gave up 1 base; unmatched junction bases: 8. This CDR3 spans 16 amino acids. CDR3 sequence: CASSRGTGWENTEAFF. The CDR3 bases are TGCGCCAGCAGCCGAGGGACAGGGTGGGAGAACACTGAAGCTTTCTTT.

J is TRBJ1-6 and V is TRBV7-9; no clear D gene. Germline CDR1 SEHNR, CDR2 FQNEAQ (reference sequence). This CDR3 spans 12 amino acids. The V end was cut by 2 bases, the J end by 7 bases, with 3 bases between. The CDR3 sequence: CASSLPNSPLHF. The CDR3 bases are TGTGCCAGCAGCTTACCCAATTCACCCCTCCACTTT.

V is TRBV28 and J is TRBJ1-2; possibly TRBD1 for D (5 bases). This CDR3 comprises 13 residues. CDR1 and CDR2 (germline): MDHEN, SYDVKM. Trimming took 5 bases from V and 2 from J, leaving 9 bases between them. The CDR3: CASSQGRNYGYTF. The CDR3 DNA reads as TGTGCCAGCAGTCAGGGTAGGAACTATGGCTACACCTTC.